This T cell receptor beta chain derives from a study of cytomegalovirus exposure and HLA in healthy donors. About the research overall: Sequencing of 180 million or so T cells in an earlier analysis found about 120 million unique TCR beta sequences. General study results and limits: CMV serostatus was the sole immune exposure data available. In a later analysis, compared with equally common non-associated chains, HLA-associated beta chains were more expanded. Reports state that TCR beta sequences accurately predicted most subjects' HLA-A and HLA-B alleles.

CDR3 length: 15 residues. Trimming removed 5 bases from V and 7 bases from J; junction bases left unmatched: 8. CDR1 SGHRS and CDR2 YFSETQ come from the germline V gene. On this clone itself: Its antigen is currently unknown.

A multiplex PCR was run with 60 Vbeta primers and 13 Jbeta primers. Generated by immunoSEQ multiplex PCR, the TCRdb table keeps only in-frame clones and is missing some. The sample shows 90,000 to 95,000 clones, just over 75% of them seen only once. The clonotype originates from a man aged 30 to 39 in good health and CMV-seronegative. Material for sequencing was PBMCs. The chain employs TRBV5-1 and TRBJ2-1, with 11 bases aligning to TRBD2. CDR3 protein: CASRLTSGSKNEQFF. The CDR3 nucleotides are TGCGCCAGCAGACTAACTAGCGGGAGCAAAAATGAGCAGTTCTTC.